This T cell receptor beta chain was sequenced in a study of CD8 T cells in Susac syndrome. CDR3 length: 14 residues. The V gene's germline CDR1 is SNHLY and CDR2 FYNNEI. Losses at the gene ends were 8 bases for V and 4 bases for J; bases not matched to a gene: 6. RNA amounts of roughly 0.5 to 1 ug underwent reverse transcription with random hexamers. Coverage of TCR beta CDR3 amplification by immunoSEQ multiplex PCR extended to 54 Vbeta and 13 Jbeta. Via MiXCR, TCRdb re-called the immunoSEQ multiplex PCR reads, giving one row per CDR3 protein. The profile shows around 270,000 distinct CDR3 sequences, around nine tenths of them singletons. The multiple sclerosis controls, all treatment-naive patients, had relapsing-remitting disease that was stable or active. TEMRA cells underwent FACS enrichment and CD8+ and CD4+ T cells underwent negative isolation.

The sample consisted of CD8+ T cells from PBMCs. The sequence derives from a human donor with multiple sclerosis. This rearrangement joins TRBV2 to TRBJ2-7; 12 nucleotides line up with TRBD2. The CDR3 DNA follows: TGTGCCAGCCGATGGACTAGCGGGATGTACGAGCAGTACTTC. Encoded protein: CASRWTSGMYEQYF.